This is a list of T cell receptor beta chains from one sample in a study of tumor-infiltrating lymphocytes in primary liver carcinoma. A single record per CDR3 protein comes from TCRdb applying MiXCR to the multiplex PCR reads. The sample has approximately 110,000 distinct CDR3 sequences, 60% to 80% seen once; the top ten hold approximately 8%. The material sequenced was liver tumor tissue from sampling region 3. The receptors stem from a woman aged 55 to 70 with primary liver carcinoma and hepatitis B virus infection. The CDR3 runs from the conserved cysteine through the conserved F or W. The order of the fields is CDR3 protein, CDR3 length, J gene, V gene.

CDR3aa: CATEDRVNEAFF; len: 12; j_gene: TRBJ1-1; v_gene: TRBV19
CDR3aa: CASSLATRYTQYF; len: 13; j_gene: TRBJ2-3; v_gene: TRBV7-8
CDR3aa: CASGGQGLDTQYF; len: 13; j_gene: TRBJ2-3; v_gene: TRBV2
CDR3aa: CASKGVEGAGTDAFF; len: 15; j_gene: TRBJ1-1; v_gene: TRBV19
CDR3aa: CASSLGAGHNPPLHF; len: 15; j_gene: TRBJ1-6; v_gene: TRBV12-3/TRBV12-4
CDR3aa: CASSASNTGELFF; len: 13; j_gene: TRBJ2-2; v_gene: TRBV6-1
CDR3aa: CASSLGTSPSEKLFF; len: 15; j_gene: TRBJ1-4; v_gene: TRBV11-2
CDR3aa: CASSLDRGQSHTEAFF; len: 16; j_gene: TRBJ1-1; v_gene: TRBV14
CDR3aa: CAWSGLAAQHQETQYF; len: 16; j_gene: TRBJ2-5; v_gene: TRBV30
CDR3aa: CASSLPQAGAASSEQFF; len: 17; j_gene: TRBJ2-1; v_gene: TRBV5-1
CDR3aa: CSVGTSERDTQYF; len: 13; j_gene: TRBJ2-3; v_gene: TRBV29-1
CDR3aa: CGVEGTSGWAVSEQFF; len: 16; j_gene: TRBJ2-1; v_gene: TRBV29-1
CDR3aa: CSARNPSGAYEQYF; len: 14; j_gene: TRBJ2-7; v_gene: TRBV20-1
CDR3aa: CAWNLRVRGVMLADTQYF; len: 18; j_gene: TRBJ2-3; v_gene: TRBV30
CDR3aa: CSVGRDTPDYGYTF; len: 14; j_gene: TRBJ1-2; v_gene: TRBV29-1
CDR3aa: CAISVFIAPSSYNEQFF; len: 17; j_gene: TRBJ2-1; v_gene: TRBV10-3
CDR3aa: CASSWGGTSTYEKYF; len: 15; j_gene: TRBJ2-7; v_gene: TRBV11-1
CDR3aa: CSVGTYDGSYGYTF; len: 14; j_gene: TRBJ1-2; v_gene: TRBV29-1
CDR3aa: CASSLGENQPQHF; len: 13; j_gene: TRBJ1-5; v_gene: TRBV12-3/TRBV12-4
CDR3aa: CTSSFSSPYNSPLHF; len: 15; j_gene: TRBJ1-6; v_gene: TRBV11-2
CDR3aa: CRAARGAGHGELFF; len: 14; j_gene: TRBJ2-2; v_gene: TRBV29-1
CDR3aa: CTRLGGRSTDTQYF; len: 14; j_gene: TRBJ2-3; v_gene: TRBV10-1
CDR3aa: CASGPNPGAAYEQYF; len: 15; j_gene: TRBJ2-7; v_gene: TRBV11-3